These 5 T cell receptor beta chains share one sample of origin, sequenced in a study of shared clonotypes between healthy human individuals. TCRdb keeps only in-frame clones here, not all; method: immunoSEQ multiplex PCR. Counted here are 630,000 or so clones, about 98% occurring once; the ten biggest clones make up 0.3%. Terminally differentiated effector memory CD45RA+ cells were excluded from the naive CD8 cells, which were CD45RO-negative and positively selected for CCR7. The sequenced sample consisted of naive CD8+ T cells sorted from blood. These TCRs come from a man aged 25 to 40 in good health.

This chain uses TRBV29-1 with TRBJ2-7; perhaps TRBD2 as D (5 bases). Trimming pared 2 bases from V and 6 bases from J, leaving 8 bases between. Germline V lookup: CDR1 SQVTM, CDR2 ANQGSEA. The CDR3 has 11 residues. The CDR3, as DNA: TGCAGCGTTGAACTAGCATTCGAGCAGTACTTC. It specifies CSVELAFEQYF.

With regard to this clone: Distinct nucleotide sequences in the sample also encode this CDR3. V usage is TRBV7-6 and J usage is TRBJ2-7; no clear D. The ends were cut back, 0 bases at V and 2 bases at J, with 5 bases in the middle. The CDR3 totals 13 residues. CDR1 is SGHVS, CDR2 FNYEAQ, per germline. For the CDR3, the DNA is TGTGCCAGCAGCTTAGCGACAACCTACGAGCAGTACTTC. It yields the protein CASSLATTYEQYF. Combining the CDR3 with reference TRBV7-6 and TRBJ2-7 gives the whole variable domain GAGVSQSPRYKVTKRGQDVALRCDPISGHVSLYWYRQALGQGPEFLTYFNYEAQQDKSGLPNDRFSAERPEGSISTLTIQRTEQRDSAMYRCASSLATTYEQYFGPGTRLTVT.

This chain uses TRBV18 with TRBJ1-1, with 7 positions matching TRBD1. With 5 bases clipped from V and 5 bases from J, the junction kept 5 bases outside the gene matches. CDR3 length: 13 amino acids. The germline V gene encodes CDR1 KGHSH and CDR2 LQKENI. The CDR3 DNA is TGTGCCAGCTCAGTCAGGGGGGGAACTGAAGCTTTCTTT. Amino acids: CASSVRGGTEAFF.

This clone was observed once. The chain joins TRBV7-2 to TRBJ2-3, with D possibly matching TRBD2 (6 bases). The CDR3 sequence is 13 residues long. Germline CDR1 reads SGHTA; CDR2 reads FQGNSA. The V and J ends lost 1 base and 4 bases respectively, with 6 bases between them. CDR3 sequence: CASSLGLADTQYF. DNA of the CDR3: TGTGCCAGCAGCTTAGGACTAGCAGATACGCAGTATTTT.

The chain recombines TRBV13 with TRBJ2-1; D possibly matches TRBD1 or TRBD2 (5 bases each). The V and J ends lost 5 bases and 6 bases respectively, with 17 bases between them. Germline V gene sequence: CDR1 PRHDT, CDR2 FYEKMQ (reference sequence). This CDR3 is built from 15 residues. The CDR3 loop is CASSPKGTAINEQFF. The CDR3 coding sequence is TGTGCCAGCAGCCCGAAGGGGACCGCGATCAATGAGCAGTTCTTC. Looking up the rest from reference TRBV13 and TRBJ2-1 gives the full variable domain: AAGVIQSPRHLIKEKRETATLKCYPIPRHDTVYWYQQGPGQDPQFLISFYEKMQSDKGSIPDRFSAQQFSDYHSELNMSSLELGDSALYFCASSPKGTAINEQFFGPGTRLTVL.